These T cell receptor beta chains were read from a single sample in a study of graft-versus-host responses after intestinal transplantation. Assay used: immunoSEQ multiplex PCR; TCRdb lists only in-frame clones, some missing. The data hold some 90,000 clones, with 90% to 95% observed a single time. For these TCRs, the target antigens are not known. The source material was unstimulated CD8+ T cells sorted from spleen or lymph node cells, sampled before intestinal transplant. The receptors were gathered from a human donor who received an intestinal transplant. CDR3s include the opening cysteine and the closing phenylalanine or tryptophan. Fields, in order: clone size, D gene, J gene, V gene, CDR3 DNA, CDR3 protein. The D gene is left open where the match is weak. A clone size is listed for some rows: how often the clone was seen (once, few, many), or a class if it is expanded.

>-|TRBD1|TRBJ2-7|TRBV9
TGTGCCAGCGAGCGCCGGGACAGGGGATCCTACGAGCAGTACTTC
CASERRDRGSYEQYF
>-|-|TRBJ2-7|TRBV27
TGTGCCAGCAGCCGGCTGGGACGGGGCTACGAGCAGTACTTC
CASSRLGRGYEQYF
>-|-|TRBJ2-7|TRBV29-1
TGCAGCGTTGGGGAAGAGCAGTACTTC
CSVGEEQYF
>-|-|TRBJ2-7|TRBV27
TGTGCCAGCAGTACAACCACGGGACGGTTCTACGAGCAGTACTTC
CASSTTTGRFYEQYF
>-|-|TRBJ2-2|TRBV9
TGTGCCAGCAGCGTAGCCGGGGGACCCACCGGGGAGCTGTTTTTT
CASSVAGGPTGELFF
>-|-|TRBJ2-2|TRBV9
TGTGCCAGCAGCGGAACGGAATATAAGCTGTTTTTT
CASSGTEYKLFF
>-|-|TRBJ1-2|TRBV29-1
TGCAGCGGACTAACCCAGGGTGGCTACACCTTC
CSGLTQGGYTF
>-|-|TRBJ2-3|TRBV25-1
TGTGCCAGCAGTCCGAGAGGGGACAGCACAGATACGCAGTATTTT
CASSPRGDSTDTQYF
>-|TRBD2|TRBJ2-2|TRBV11-3
TGTGCCAGCAGCTTAGTTGGACTAGAGGTTGGCGAAAACACCGGGGAGCTGTTTTTT
CASSLVGLEVGENTGELFF
>-|-|TRBJ2-7|TRBV11-3
TGTGCCAGCAGCTTACCCAAGGGGAGTTGGCCCATCCATGATTTCGAGCAGTACTTC
CASSLPKGSWPIHDFEQYF
>-|TRBD2|TRBJ2-1|TRBV7-3
TGTGCCAGCAGCTCACTAGCGGGGGGCTACAATGAGCAGTTCTTC
CASSSLAGGYNEQFF
>-|-|TRBJ1-2|TRBV21-1
TGTGCCAGCAGCAAAGAATGGACAGGGGGCTGTGGCTACACCTTC
CASSKEWTGGCGYTF
>-|-|TRBJ2-3|TRBV27
TGTGCCAGCAGTTTAATCGGGGGCACAGATACGCAGTATTTT
CASSLIGGTDTQYF
>-|-|TRBJ2-2|TRBV6-6
TGTGCCAGCAGCCTTGGACAGATAAGGGACACCGGGGAGCTGTTTTTT
CASSLGQIRDTGELFF
>-|TRBD2|TRBJ2-2|TRBV11-2
TGTGCCAGCTTCATAGCGGGAGGTACCGGGGAGCTGTTTTTT
CASFIAGGTGELFF
>-|TRBD2|TRBJ2-7|TRBV6-1
TGTGCCAGCAGTGAAGGGATCGGGAGGTCCGACGAGCAGTACTTC
CASSEGIGRSDEQYF
>-|-|TRBJ1-5|TRBV11-1
TGTGCCAGCAGCCCGGGCCCGAATCAGCCCCAGCATTTT
CASSPGPNQPQHF
>once|-|TRBJ2-1|TRBV11-2
TGTGCCAGCAGCTCGGGGGTGGCAAGGCTGGGGGTCGCGAATGAGCAGTTCTTC
CASSSGVARLGVANEQFF
>-|-|TRBJ2-5|TRBV11-2
TGTGCCAGCAGCCCACCACTCGGGAGAAGAGAGACCCAGTACTTC
CASSPPLGRRETQYF
>-|-|TRBJ2-2|TRBV9
TGTGCCAGCAGCGTAGAGGGGTGGTACAGCTTCACCGGGGAGCTGTTTTTT
CASSVEGWYSFTGELFF
>once|-|TRBJ1-6|TRBV19
TGTGCCAGTAGTATCGGCGGCGGGGGGAATTCACCCCTCCACTTT
CASSIGGGGNSPLHF
>-|-|TRBJ2-6|TRBV19
TGTGCCAGTAGTATGGAAAAGACAAATCCACAAAGTCGGGCCAACGTCCTGACTTTC
CASSMEKTNPQSRANVLTF
>-|TRBD2|TRBJ2-1|TRBV4-1
TGCGCCAGCAGCCAACACCCCGCGGAGACTAGCGGGGGACGGGGGGGTGAGCAGTTCTTC
CASSQHPAETSGGRGGEQFF
>once|TRBD2|TRBJ2-2|TRBV19
TGTGCCAGTAGTATTCACTGGTTAGCGGGGGGATGGACCGGGGAGCTGTTTTTT
CASSIHWLAGGWTGELFF
>once|TRBD2|TRBJ2-1|TRBV4-1
TGCGCCAGCAGCCCCCTAGGTCGCGGGAGAACCTACAATGAGCAGTTCTTC
CASSPLGRGRTYNEQFF
>-|-|TRBJ1-1|TRBV9
TGTGCCAGCAGCGTAGAGGGGAACACTGAAGCTTTCTTT
CASSVEGNTEAFF
>-|-|TRBJ2-1|TRBV7-9
TGTGCCAGCAATCACAATAGGGGCCGGCTCCATGAGCAGTTCTTC
CASNHNRGRLHEQFF
>-|TRBD2|TRBJ2-3|TRBV19
TGTGCCAGTACCCCGGGACTAGCGGGAGCAGATACGCAGTATTTT
CASTPGLAGADTQYF
>-|-|TRBJ1-5|TRBV30
TGTGCCTGGACAGGGAGGCAGCCCCAGCATTTT
CAWTGRQPQHF
>-|-|TRBJ2-3|TRBV7-6
TGTGCCAGCAGCTTAGCCGGGACTAGCACAGATACGCAGTATTTT
CASSLAGTSTDTQYF
>-|-|TRBJ2-3|TRBV7-9
TGTGCCAGCAGCCCCCCTGAAGATACGCAGTATTTT
CASSPPEDTQYF
>-|-|TRBJ1-1|TRBV29-1
TGCAGCGTTAGCAGCACTGAAGCTTTCTTT
CSVSSTEAFF
>-|-|TRBJ2-7|TRBV12-1
TGTGCCAGCAGCTACAGGGGCGAGCAGTACTTC
CASSYRGEQYF
>-|TRBD2|TRBJ2-7|TRBV10-1
TGCGCCAGCAGTGACCCAGTAGCGGGAGGGCCTGACGAGCAGTACTTC
CASSDPVAGGPDEQYF
>few|-|TRBJ1-2|TRBV21-1
TGTGCCAGCAGCAAAGCGCATGTACAGTTTCATGGCTACACCTTC
CASSKAHVQFHGYTF
>-|-|TRBJ1-4|TRBV11-2
TGTGCCAGCAGCTTACGGGGGCCAATCGAGCTGTTTTTT
CASSLRGPIELFF
>-|-|TRBJ2-7|TRBV5-6
TGTGCCAGCGAACTGGGGGGCTCCTACGAGCAGTACTTC
CASELGGSYEQYF
>-|-|TRBJ1-1|TRBV5-4
TGTGCCAGCGGGGTCGGGAACACTGAAGCTTTCTTT
CASGVGNTEAFF
>-|-|TRBJ2-2|TRBV9
TGTGCCAGCAGGGACAGCACCGGGGAGCTGTTTTTT
CASRDSTGELFF
>once|TRBD2|TRBJ2-1|TRBV7-6
TGTGCCAGCAGCTTATCTATCGGGGGGGCCTCCTACAATGAGCAGTTCTTC
CASSLSIGGASYNEQFF
>-|TRBD2|TRBJ2-1|TRBV29-1
TGCAGCGTTGAATTCCTAGCGGGGTACAATGAGCAGTTCTTC
CSVEFLAGYNEQFF
>few|TRBD2|TRBJ2-1|TRBV10-3
TGTGCCATCAGCGGGACAGCGGGGGGTGAGCAGTTCTTC
CAISGTAGGEQFF
>-|TRBD1|TRBJ2-7|TRBV5-1
TGCGCCAGCAGCCCCGGGACAGACCACACCTACGAGCAGTACTTC
CASSPGTDHTYEQYF
>-|TRBD2|TRBJ2-7|TRBV6-5
TGTGCCACCCGGCCGGGAGGCTCCTACGAGCAGTACTTC
CATRPGGSYEQYF
>-|-|TRBJ2-1|TRBV18
TGTGCCAGCTCACCCCGGGACTGGGGCCACAATGAGCAGTTCTTC
CASSPRDWGHNEQFF
>-|-|TRBJ1-1|TRBV13
TGTGCCAGCAGCTTAGACACTGAAGCTTTCTTT
CASSLDTEAFF
>-|TRBD1|TRBJ1-2|TRBV6-1
TGTGCCAGCAGTACATCCGGGACAGCGTATGGCTACACCTTC
CASSTSGTAYGYTF